A single sample gave rise to the 9 T cell receptor gamma chains below, sequenced in a study of gamma-delta chains in newborns, infants, children. TCRdb re-analyzed the reads via CATT. The sample holds some 1,200 gamma-chain clones, roughly 56% seen once. Source material: blood. The receptors stem from a child who was a newborn, infant or young child, either healthy, febrile or measles-vaccinated (not recorded which).

This clone was seen a few times. A much larger clone sits a single nucleotide away, making a read error possible. The CDR3 spells CATWGGEDKKLF. CDR3 DNA sequence: TGTGCCACCTGGGGTGGGGAGGATAAGAAACTCTTT. The V call is TRGV4, the J call TRGJ1 or TRGJ2. The J gene comes from matching the DNA to germline here; TCRdb lacks it. The CDR3 totals 12 residues. The germline CDR1 and CDR2 sequences are EGSTGY and YDSYTSSV.

This clone is termed large. The genes are TRGV5 and TRGJP2. TCRdb is silent on the J gene; assignment here came from matching the DNA to germline. The CDR3 spans 15 residues. CDR1 and CDR2 from the germline V gene are VINAFY and YDVSNSKD. V lost 0 bases and J lost 8; bases outside the gene matches: 9. CDR3 DNA sequence: TGTGCCACCTGGGACAGGCCGCGCGGAGATTGGATCAAGACGTTT. This encodes CATWDRPRGDWIKTF.

As concerns this clone: The junction differs from germline at one of its ends, possibly a read error. The chain is built from TRGV4 and TRGJ1 or TRGJ2. TCRdb supplies no J gene; here it was assigned by aligning the nucleotide sequence to germline. CDR3 size: 14 residues. Germline V gives CDR1 EGSTGY, CDR2 YDSYTSSV. CDR3 DNA: TGTGCCACCTGGTATGGTGTGGGTTTTTATAAGAAACTCTTT. It is translated as CATWYGVGFYKKLF.

V and J are TRGV9 and TRGJP. TCRdb leaves out the J gene; it was filled in here by matching the DNA to germline. From germline, CDR1 is GITISATS and CDR2 ISYDGTV (reference sequence). The CDR3 contains 16 residues. The V segment lost 0 bases and the J segment 7 bases; nucleotides outside the gene matches: 3. The CDR3 coding sequence is TGTGCCTTGTGGGAGGTGGTGGAGTTGGGCAAAAAAATCAAGGTATTT. This gives the protein CALWEVVELGKKIKVF.

Of note for this clone: It may be a read error: a sequence one base away is much more abundant. The chain links TRGV3 to TRGJ1 or TRGJ2. Since TCRdb gives no J gene, matching the DNA to germline was used here to assign it. This CDR3 has 14 residues. Germline-derived CDR1 and CDR2 are VTNTFY and YDVSTARD (reference sequence). The CDR3 DNA is TGTGCCACCTGTGACAGCCCGTCATATTATAAGAAACTCTTT. Protein: CATCDSPSYYKKLF.

This clone was observed a handful of times. A read error is possible here, since a much larger clone lies one base away. This chain links TRGV3 with TRGJP2. Germline CDR1 reads VTNTFY; CDR2 reads YDVSTARD (reference sequence). CDR3 length: 19 amino acids. This CDR3 is CAPWDRSKVRIGGDWIKTF. The CDR3 DNA is TGTGCCCCCTGGGACAGGTCAAAAGTTCGGATCGGGGGTGATTGGATCAAGACGTTT.

Turning to this clone: This may arise from a read error, as a much more abundant clone is one base away. Without a V gene call, the J gene is given as TRGJ1 or TRGJ2. This CDR3 has 14 amino acids. This CDR3 is CATCDGPPYYKKLF. The CDR3 nucleotides read TGTGCCACCTGTGATGGGCCTCCATATTATAAGAAACTCTTT.

This chain joins TRGV8 and TRGJ1 or TRGJ2. With 3 bases clipped from V and 6 bases from J, the junction kept 5 bases outside the gene matches. This CDR3 is built from 12 residues. Per germline, CDR1 VENAVY and CDR2 YDSYNSRV. This CDR3 reads CATWDRGYKKLF. The DNA of the CDR3 is TGTGCCACCTGGGATCGGGGTTATAAGAAACTCTTT.

This chain joins TRGV3 and TRGJ1 or TRGJ2. Germline values: CDR1 VTNTFY, CDR2 YDVSTARD (reference sequence). The CDR3 runs to 15 residues. V trimming: 0 bases; J trimming: 0 bases; junction bases outside the gene matches: 5. The CDR3 loop reads CATWDRPRNYYKKLF. The CDR3 DNA reads as TGTGCCACCTGGGACAGGCCTAGGAATTATTATAAGAAACTCTTT.